This T cell receptor (beta chain) was sequenced during a study of blood T cell repertoires in COVID-19. Across the whole study: In each case, the material was cDNA or gDNA derived from T cells, B-cell-depleted T cells, or PBMCs.

Measured with immunoSEQ multiplex PCR; TCRdb has only the in-frame clones, and not every one. The sample includes more than 85,000 clones, 70% to 90% seen only once; the top ten take around 4.4%. Trimming cost V 4 bases and J 2 bases, with 14 bases left between them. Germline CDR1 reads MGHDK; CDR2 reads SYGVNS. The CDR3 consists of 15 residues. The receptor's source is a man in his fifties or sixties with acute or convalescent COVID-19. The sequenced material came from peripheral blood. This chain connects TRBV25-1 to TRBJ1-2; tentative D call: TRBD1 (5 bases). This chain's CDR3 is CASSGSRGGNYGYTF. CDR3 nucleotides: TGTGCCAGCAGTGGATCGAGGGGAGGAAACTATGGCTACACCTTC.